One T cell receptor beta chain is described in this entry. Its target is not known. The data stem from a study of blood T cells in healthy people across ages. Study-wide background: The template switching approach captured approximately one barcoded beta molecule for every two T cells.

No fewer than 6 million PBMCs went into each sample. CDR1 is SEHNR, CDR2 FQNEAQ, per germline (reference sequence). V lost 7 bases and J lost 2, with 9 bases in between. This CDR3 has 12 amino acids. Study results and limitations: The study regarded diversity estimates from one million T cells as underestimates. More naive CD4+ cells and higher diversity were found in long-lived than in aged donors.

Sample-barcoded 5' priming and a J-beta primer mix drove a second PCR of about 6 to 12 cycles. TCRdb independently ran MiXCR on the 5' RACE reads; one entry per CDR3 protein. Of hundreds of thousands of distinct CDR3 sequences in the sample, roughly 60% were seen once. This TCR came from a man between 25 and 39 years old in good health. V usage is TRBV7-9 and J usage is TRBJ2-7; D is ambiguous. Sequenced input: blood. Here the CDR3 reads CASISSPYEQYF. CDR3 nucleotides: TGTGCCAGCATCTCCTCACCCTACGAGCAGTACTTC.